These 4 T cell receptor beta chains share one sample of origin, sequenced in a study of blood T cell repertoires in COVID-19. Produced via immunoSEQ multiplex PCR; TCRdb's table is partial and in-frame only. This table holds 37,000 or so clones, around four fifths found once. Sequencing used peripheral blood. The receptors shown here come from a human donor in a cohort sampled during active COVID-19.

The chain couples TRBV6-2 or TRBV6-3 to TRBJ1-1; D is ambiguous. V dropped 5 bases and J dropped 1 base, with 5 bases sitting between them. Germline CDR1 is MNHEY and CDR2 is SVGEGT. This CDR3 has 12 residues. CDR3 in DNA: TGTGCCAGCAGTCCGGGGAACACTGAAGCTTTCTTT. This translates into CASSPGNTEAFF.

V usage is TRBV7-3 and J usage is TRBJ1-2; 9 nucleotides agree with TRBD1. V lost 5 bases and J lost 5; bases outside the gene matches: 3. This CDR3 has 13 amino acids. Germline V lookup: CDR1 SGHTA, CDR2 FQGTGA. The CDR3 region is CASSPGQGYGYTF. CDR3 bases: TGTGCCAGCAGCCCCGGACAGGGGTATGGCTACACCTTC.

In its sample, this clone is medium-sized (0.01 to 0.1%). The sample holds other DNA sequences that translate to the same CDR3. This chain joins TRBV7-6 and TRBJ2-1; tentatively, D is TRBD1 (5 bases). The CDR3 sequence is 14 residues long. Germline values: CDR1 SGHVS, CDR2 FNYEAQ. V lost 1 base, J lost 5 bases, and 9 bases lay in between. CDR3 sequence reads: CASSLGSGNNEQFF. The CDR3 DNA reads TGTGCCAGCAGCTTAGGATCAGGGAACAATGAGCAGTTCTTC.

This chain links TRBV10-3 with TRBJ2-7; 11 bases line up with TRBD1. Trimming took 2 bases from V and 6 from J; bases not matched to a gene: 6. Germline V gene lookup returns CDR1 ENHRY and CDR2 SYGVKD. The CDR3 loop spans 15 amino acids. The CDR3 is CAISETGTGGFEQYF. The CDR3 DNA is TGTGCCATCAGTGAGACCGGGACAGGGGGTTTCGAGCAGTACTTC.